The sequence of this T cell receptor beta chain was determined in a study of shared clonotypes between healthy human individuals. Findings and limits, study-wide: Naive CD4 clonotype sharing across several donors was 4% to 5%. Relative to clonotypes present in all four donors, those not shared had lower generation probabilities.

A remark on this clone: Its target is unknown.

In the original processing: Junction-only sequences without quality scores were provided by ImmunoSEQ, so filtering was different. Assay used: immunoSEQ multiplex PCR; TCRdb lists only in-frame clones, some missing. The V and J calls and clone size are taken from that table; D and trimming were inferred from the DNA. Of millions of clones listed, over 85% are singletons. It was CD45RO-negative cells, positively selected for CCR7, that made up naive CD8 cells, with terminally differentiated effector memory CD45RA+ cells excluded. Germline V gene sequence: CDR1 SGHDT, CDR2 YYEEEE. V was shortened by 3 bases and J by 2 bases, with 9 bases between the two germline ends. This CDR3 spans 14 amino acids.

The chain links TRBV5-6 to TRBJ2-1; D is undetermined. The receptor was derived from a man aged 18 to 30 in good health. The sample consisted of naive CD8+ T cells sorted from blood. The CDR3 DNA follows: TGTGCCAGCAGCTCGGTGACTGCCTACAATGAGCAGTTCTTC. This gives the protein CASSSVTAYNEQFF.